The 27 T cell receptor beta chains below were found in one sample sequenced in a study of CD8 T cells in ankylosing spondylitis. Their specific antigens are unknown. General observations from the study: Characteristic of ankylosing spondylitis blood, it appeared, was a TCR beta motif comprising 7 to 9 highly homologous variants.

Using its own MiXCR run on the 5' RACE reads, TCRdb lists one record per CDR3 protein. The sample consists of about 800,000 distinct CDR3 sequences, roughly 12% of them appearing once. Specimen: blood, either unsorted or a sorted T cell fraction (not recorded which). The receptors were sampled from a male donor with ankylosing spondylitis.

The chain has TRBV20-1 and TRBJ2-5; D is uncertain. V was cut by 5 bases and J by 2 bases, with 12 bases left in between. Germline V gives CDR1 DFQATT, CDR2 SNEGSKA (reference sequence). This CDR3 contains 13 residues. The CDR3 loop reads CSAFSQTQETQYF. In nucleotides, the CDR3 is TGCAGTGCTTTCAGCCAGACTCAAGAGACCCAGTACTTC.

This clonotype was detected many times. The chain uses TRBV20-1 and TRBJ1-2; the D gene is possibly TRBD1 (5 bases). Trimming cost V 7 bases and J 5 bases, with 14 bases left between them. This CDR3 contains 12 residues. CDR1 and CDR2 (germline): DFQATT, SNEGSKA (reference sequence). The CDR3 loop reads CSVGDSIYGYTF. DNA for the CDR3: TGCAGTGTGGGAGACAGCATTTATGGCTACACCTTC.

The genes are TRBV29-1 and TRBJ1-4; D remains unclear. This CDR3 is built from 15 residues. Germline V CDR1 and CDR2: SQVTM, ANQGSEA. Trimming left V 6 bases short and J 8 bases short, with 22 bases between. The CDR3 protein is CSVSSGVGLYEKLFF. The DNA of the CDR3 is TGCAGCGTCTCAAGTGGAGTTGGGTTATACGAAAAACTGTTTTTT.

In this sample, this clonotype turned up many times. This chain connects TRBV7-3 to TRBJ1-5, with no clear D. This CDR3 is 13 amino acids long. V dropped 2 bases and J dropped 6 bases, with 8 bases sitting between them. Germline CDR1 reads SGHTA; CDR2 reads FQGTGA. This CDR3 is CASSLSEGQPQHF. The CDR3 nucleotides read TGTGCCAGCAGCTTATCTGAGGGTCAGCCCCAGCATTTT.

The V and J genes are TRBV6-1 and TRBJ2-1, with 8 positions matching TRBD2. The CDR3 runs to 17 residues. J was trimmed by 5 bases and V by 4 bases; bases with no gene match: 13. The germline gives CDR1 MNHNS, CDR2 SASEGT. The CDR3 DNA is TGTGCCAGCAGTGGAGCTCCGGGCACTAGCGGTGACAATGAGCAGTTCTTC. It codes for CASSGAPGTSGDNEQFF.

This clonotype turned up a few times. J is TRBJ2-3 and V is TRBV6-1; TRBD1 might be the D (6 bases). CDR1 MNHNS and CDR2 SASEGT come from the germline V gene. The CDR3 length is 15 residues. With 0 bases removed from V and 3 bases from J, the gap between germline ends came to 10 bases. CDR3 DNA sequence: TGTGCCAGCAGTGAAGCGTGGGGGCTAACAGATACGCAGTATTTT. The encoded protein is CASSEAWGLTDTQYF.

This clonotype showed up just a few times. CDR3 in DNA: TGTGCCAGCAGTGACGGCAGGGGAGGGAATGAGCAGTTCTTC. This encodes CASSDGRGGNEQFF. The rearrangement links TRBV6-4 to TRBJ2-1; maybe TRBD2 (7 bases). Between the trimmed V and J ends, which lost 2 bases and 7 bases, there was a span of 12 bases. The germline CDR1 and CDR2 sequences are MRHNA and SNTAGT. The CDR3 is 14 residues long.

The chain couples TRBV5-7 to TRBJ2-2; either TRBD1 or TRBD2 may supply D (5 bases each). TRBV5-7 is an ORF, and what it does is uncertain. V shed 4 bases and J shed 4 bases, with 20 bases lying between them. The CDR3 has 17 residues. As DNA, the CDR3 is TGTGCCAGCAGCAGGGACCGGGGCCAGTATGTCACCGGGGAGCTGTTTTTT. Its protein product is CASSRDRGQYVTGELFF.

This clonotype has a count of ten or more. Here the CDR3 reads CASSSPSGTGDEKLFF. As DNA, the CDR3 is TGTGCCAGCAGTTCCCCGTCCGGGACAGGCGATGAAAAACTGTTTTTT. This chain links TRBV6-5 with TRBJ1-4, with 8 nucleotides matching TRBD1. V lost 4 bases and J lost 6; bases outside the gene matches: 10. The germline V gene has CDR1 MNHEY and CDR2 SVGAGI. This CDR3 region has 16 residues.

The chain is built from TRBV24-1 and TRBJ2-3; D uncertain. V shed 3 bases and J shed 2 bases, with 8 bases lying between them. Germline V lookup: CDR1 KGHDR, CDR2 SFDVKD. CDR3 length: 14 residues. CDR3 protein: CATSDPSHTDTQYF. CDR3 nucleotides: TGTGCCACCAGTGATCCCAGCCACACAGATACGCAGTATTTT.

The gene calls are TRBV20-1 and TRBJ1-1; D gene uncertain. V shed 1 base and J shed 1 base, with 7 bases lying between them. The CDR3 spans 13 residues. Germline V gene lookup returns CDR1 DFQATT and CDR2 SNEGSKA (reference sequence). Here the CDR3 reads CSARVWGNTEAFF. As DNA, the CDR3 is TGCAGTGCTAGAGTTTGGGGGAACACTGAAGCTTTCTTT.

V gene TRBV7-2 combines with J gene TRBJ2-1; possible D gene TRBD2, 7 bases. Trimming stripped 5 bases from V and 4 bases from J, with 15 bases between. The CDR3 is 15 residues long. Germline CDR1 SGHTA, CDR2 FQGNSA. The CDR3 coding sequence is TGTGCCAGCAGCCTGAGGGGGGGGATGTACAATGAGCAGTTCTTC. This codes for CASSLRGGMYNEQFF.

This clonotype has only a few counts. The chain is built from TRBV11-2 and TRBJ2-5, with 8 positions matching TRBD2. This CDR3 contains 18 residues. CDR1 is SGHAT, CDR2 FQNNGV, per germline. The ends lost 1 base at V and 2 bases at J; junction bases unmatched: 12. The CDR3 loop is CASSLVGSGAALQETQYF. CDR3 nucleotides: TGTGCCAGCAGCTTAGTAGGTAGCGGGGCGGCCTTACAAGAGACCCAGTACTTC. The full variable domain, its missing parts supplied by reference TRBV11-2 and TRBJ2-5, is EAGVAQSPRYKIIEKRQSVAFWCNPISGHATLYWYQQILGQGPKLLIQFQNNGVVDDSQLPKDRFSAERLKGVDSTLKIQPAKLEDSAVYLCASSLVGSGAALQETQYFGPGTRLLVL.

The V and J genes are TRBV7-9 and TRBJ2-7; D is ambiguous. The CDR3 has 14 amino acids. The V end was cut by 1 base, the J end by 2 bases, with 9 bases between. Germline V gene data show CDR1 as SEHNR and CDR2 as FQNEAQ (reference sequence). The CDR3 region has the DNA TGTGCCAGCAGCTTAGGCGATTCTCCCTACGAGCAGTACTTC. Encoded protein: CASSLGDSPYEQYF.

This chain connects TRBV7-9 to TRBJ2-3, with D hard to call. Trimming stripped 5 bases from V and 2 bases from J, with 11 bases between. The germline CDR1 and CDR2 sequences are SEHNR and FQNEAQ (reference sequence). This CDR3 is built from 14 residues. CDR3 sequence: CASSPPENTDTQYF. In nucleotides, the CDR3 is TGTGCCAGCAGCCCGCCAGAAAACACAGATACGCAGTATTTT.

Only a few counts were recorded for this clonotype. This chain uses TRBV7-2 with TRBJ1-1; D not resolved. The ends were cut back, 2 bases at V and 4 bases at J, with 11 bases in the middle. The CDR3 loop spans 14 amino acids. Germline CDR1 is SGHTA and CDR2 is FQGNSA. CDR3 DNA sequence: TGTGCCAGCAGCTTAAGCAGGCTAGGCACTGAAGCTTTCTTT. Protein product: CASSLSRLGTEAFF. The full variable domain, rest sourced from reference TRBV7-2 and TRBJ1-1, is GAGVSQSPSNKVTEKGKDVELRCDPISGHTALYWYRQSLGQGLEFLIYFQGNSAPDKSGLPSDRFSAERTGGSVSTLTIQRTQQEDSAVYLCASSLSRLGTEAFFGQGTRLTVV.

The chain uses TRBV7-2 and TRBJ2-1, with no clear D. Between the trimmed V and J ends, which lost 5 bases and 11 bases, there was a span of 10 bases. The CDR3 extends over 11 amino acids. Germline V gene sequence: CDR1 SGHTA, CDR2 FQGNSA. The CDR3 bases are TGTGCCAGCAGCCAAAAGTGGAAGCAGTTCTTC. It encodes CASSQKWKQFF.

The chain recombines TRBV4-3 with TRBJ2-5, with D perhaps given as TRBD1 or TRBD2 (5 bases each). Germline V gives CDR1 LGHNA, CDR2 YSLEER. This CDR3 contains 13 residues. V shed 0 bases and J shed 5 bases, with 7 bases lying between them. The CDR3 DNA sequence: TGCGCCAGCAGCCAAGAATGGGGGGAGACCCAGTACTTC. It is translated as CASSQEWGETQYF.

This clonotype appeared a few times. This chain links TRBV28 with TRBJ1-2; no clear D gene. The germline CDR1 and CDR2 sequences are MDHEN and SYDVKM. The V end was cut by 2 bases, the J end by 3 bases, with 13 bases between. The CDR3 runs to 15 residues. CDR3 sequence reads: CASSLAAFGDYGYTF. CDR3 nucleotides: TGTGCCAGCAGTTTAGCCGCCTTCGGGGACTATGGCTACACCTTC.

The rearrangement links TRBV29-1 to TRBJ2-7; 11 bases agree with TRBD2. Germline CDR1 is SQVTM and CDR2 is ANQGSEA. The CDR3 sequence is 14 residues long. The chain's CDR3 is CGVLAGGFNYEQYF. The CDR3 DNA follows: TGCGGAGTTCTAGCGGGAGGTTTTAACTACGAGCAGTACTTC.

The gene calls are TRBV27 and TRBJ1-2; unclear D gene. V was cut by 6 bases and J by 11 bases, with 22 bases left in between. Germline V CDR1 and CDR2: MNHEY, SMNVEV (reference sequence). The CDR3 is 14 residues long. The CDR3 bases are TGTGCCAGCAGGCTCCGAACCCGTGAGGGAATTTACACCTTC. Translation gives CASRLRTREGIYTF.

This clonotype was seen a handful of times. The chain combines TRBV7-9 with TRBJ2-3, with D maybe TRBD2 (6 bases). The CDR3 is 14 amino acids. Germline CDR1 is SEHNR and CDR2 is FQNEAQ (reference sequence). Trimming pared 6 bases from V and 2 bases from J, leaving 12 bases between. CDR3 residues: CASSESRDTDTQYF. CDR3 in DNA: TGTGCCAGCAGTGAATCGCGGGACACAGATACGCAGTATTTT.

The rearrangement links TRBV6-1 to TRBJ2-1; 10 bases map to TRBD2. Per germline, CDR1 MNHNS and CDR2 SASEGT. V gave up 4 bases and J gave up 7 bases; unmatched junction bases: 10. The CDR3 runs to 16 residues. CDR3 sequence: CASSGEVGLAKNEQFF. In DNA form, the CDR3 reads TGTGCCAGCAGTGGGGAGGTGGGACTAGCGAAGAATGAGCAGTTCTTC.

This clonotype was observed a handful of times. The gene calls are TRBV5-6 and TRBJ2-7; the D gene could be TRBD1 or TRBD2 (5 bases each). The CDR3 has 16 amino acids. Between the trimmed V and J ends, which lost 4 bases and 4 bases, there was a span of 21 bases. The germline gives CDR1 SGHDT, CDR2 YYEEEE. The CDR3 is CASSPLLRDGAYEQYF. CDR3 coding DNA: TGTGCCAGCAGCCCATTACTTCGGGACGGAGCGTACGAGCAGTACTTC.

This chain joins TRBV12-3 or TRBV12-4 and TRBJ2-6; D unresolved. This CDR3 region has 14 residues. Trimming took off 8 bases at V and 1 base at J, with 9 bases between the two ends. The CDR3 loop is CASHLASGANVLTF. CDR3 nucleotides: TGTGCCAGCCATCTTGCTTCTGGGGCCAACGTCCTGACTTTC.

Only a few counts were recorded for this clonotype. The CDR3 loop reads CSARDPAAWYGYTF. In nucleotides, the CDR3 is TGCAGTGCTAGAGATCCGGCGGCTTGGTATGGCTACACCTTC. J is TRBJ1-2 and V is TRBV20-1; D is undetermined. The germline V gene has CDR1 DFQATT and CDR2 SNEGSKA (reference sequence). Trimming took 0 bases from V and 5 from J, leaving 13 bases between them. The CDR3 runs 14 residues.

This clonotype was picked up many times. The CDR3 DNA sequence: TGCGCCAGCAGCCAAGATCCTTGGACAGGGGGAACTGAAGCTTTCTTT. Its protein product is CASSQDPWTGGTEAFF. V gene TRBV4-3 combines with J gene TRBJ1-1; TRBD1 matches 10 bases. CDR1 and CDR2 (germline): LGHNA, YSLEER. V was clipped by 0 bases and J by 5 bases; unmatched bases: 6. The CDR3 length is 16 residues.